This T cell receptor (beta chain) was recovered during a study of response to subunit inactivated influenza vaccine. Study observations and caveats: Each seasonal influenza vaccination, the authors suggested, recruits few new T cells.

On this clonotype itself: Its antigen is still unknown.

This CDR3 has 14 amino acids. The germline V gene encodes CDR1 MRHNA and CDR2 SNTAGT. V was pared by 5 bases and J by 5 bases, with 6 bases of the junction left unmatched. TCRdb reanalysed the RT-PCR reads using MiXCR and keeps one entry per CDR3 protein. The sample has around 190,000 distinct CDR3 sequences, approximately 9.2% seen once. The receptor was isolated from a man in his fifties or sixties who received an inactivated influenza vaccine. The starting material was non-naive T cells sorted from PBMCs, obtained on the day of vaccination. V gene TRBV6-4 combines with J gene TRBJ2-1; 7 bases fit TRBD1. CDR3: CASSSDRENNEQFF. The DNA for the CDR3 is TGTGCCAGCAGTTCTGACAGGGAGAACAATGAGCAGTTCTTC.